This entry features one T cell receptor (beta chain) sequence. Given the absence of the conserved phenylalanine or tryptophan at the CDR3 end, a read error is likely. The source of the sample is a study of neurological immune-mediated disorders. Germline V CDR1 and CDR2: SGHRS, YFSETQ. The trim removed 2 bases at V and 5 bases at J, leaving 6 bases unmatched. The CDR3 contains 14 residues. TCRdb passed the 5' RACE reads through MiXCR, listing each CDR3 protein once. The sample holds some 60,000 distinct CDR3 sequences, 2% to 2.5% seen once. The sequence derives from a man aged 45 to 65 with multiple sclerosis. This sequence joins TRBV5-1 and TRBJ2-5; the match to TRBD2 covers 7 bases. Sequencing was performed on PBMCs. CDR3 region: CASSLSAGSETQYC. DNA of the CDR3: TGCGCCAGCAGCTTATCAGCGGGGTCCGAGACCCAGTACTGC.